The T cell receptor beta chain described here comes from a study of shared clonotypes between healthy human individuals. Findings of the study overall: Sharing across a few donors was seen in around 5% of naive CD4 clonotypes.

This clone turned up a few times. Its antigen is as yet unknown. Sequencing used immunoSEQ multiplex PCR; TCRdb keeps in-frame clones, though not all of them. The data show a few million clones, around 90% seen once. This CDR3 comprises 15 residues. Per the germline V gene, CDR1 is SGHNT and CDR2 is YYREEE (reference sequence). V shed 6 bases and J shed 8 bases, with 23 bases lying between them. The chain joins TRBV5-4 to TRBJ1-2; the D is unclear. This receptor was identified in a man aged 18 to 30 in good health. Sequencing was performed on naive CD4+ T cells sorted from blood. Noted subset: CD45RA+ positively selected. CDR3: CASIPGPGSPMGYTF. The CDR3 nucleotides are TGTGCCAGCATTCCCGGTCCGGGCTCTCCTATGGGCTACACCTTC.